The 3 T cell receptor beta chains reported below all come from one sample, sequenced in a study of Graves' ophthalmopathy and Graves' hyperthyroidism. Investigators amplified TCR beta CDR3 regions from RNA transcripts. HTBI primers were employed in first-round RT-PCR, then a second-round multiplex PCR followed. TCRdb recomputed calls from the multiplex PCR reads with MiXCR, one row per CDR3 protein. The table records 1 million to 1.3 million distinct CDR3 sequences, 35% to 40% of them present only once. The sequenced sample was peripheral blood or thyroid tissue (not recorded which). The receptors shown here come from an adult man with Graves' hyperthyroidism.

This clonotype was counted many times. This chain connects TRBV5-6 to TRBJ2-5; D not certain. This CDR3 comprises 14 residues. Trimming stripped 2 bases from V and 5 bases from J, with 13 bases between. The germline V gene has CDR1 SGHDT and CDR2 YYEEEE. The CDR3 DNA reads TGTGCCAGCAGCTTTACGCCGTCCGGGGAGACCCAGTACTTC. It specifies CASSFTPSGETQYF.

As regards this clonotype: A clone one base away is much larger, so this may be a read error. J is TRBJ2-7 and V is TRBV19; 9 bases are shared with TRBD2. Germline CDR1 and CDR2: LNHDA and SQIVND (reference sequence). CDR3 length: 15 amino acids. The CDR3 reads CAGRKGLATLDEQYF. For the CDR3, the DNA is TGTGCCGGTAGAAAAGGACTAGCGACACTCGACGAGCAGTACTTC.

The chain is built from TRBV24-1 and TRBJ1-5; D gene unclear. This CDR3 spans 15 amino acids. Germline CDR1 and CDR2: KGHDR and SFDVKD. Trimming stripped 9 bases from V and 0 bases from J, with 14 bases between. The CDR3 protein is CATGQPGNSNQPQHF. The CDR3 region has the DNA TGTGCCACCGGCCAGCCGGGAAATAGCAATCAGCCCCAGCATTTT.